The 6 T cell receptor beta chains below come from one sample, sequenced in a study of cytomegalovirus exposure and HLA in healthy donors. The PCR employed 60 Vbeta primers together with 13 Jbeta primers. The method was immunoSEQ multiplex PCR; TCRdb's version includes in-frame clones alone and lacks a portion of them. Of about 130,000 clones listed, 70% to 80% are singletons. Sequenced material: PBMCs. These receptors were collected from a woman between 55 and 75 years old in good health and CMV-seropositive.

This clone came up once. The chain employs TRBV20-1 and TRBJ1-2; a weak D match, TRBD1 (6 bases). The CDR3 has 11 residues. Germline V gene sequence: CDR1 DFQATT, CDR2 SNEGSKA (reference sequence). In nucleotides, the CDR3 is TGCAGCCCCAAGACAGGCTATGGCTACACCTTC. Translation: CSPKTGYGYTF.

The chain is built from TRBV19 and TRBJ2-7; 7 nucleotides line up with TRBD2. With 8 bases clipped from V and 0 bases from J, the junction kept 10 bases outside the gene matches. Germline CDR1 is LNHDA and CDR2 is SQIVND (reference sequence). The CDR3 consists of 15 residues. The CDR3 spells CASLGWRGSSYEQYF. DNA for the CDR3: TGTGCCAGTCTAGGTTGGCGGGGGAGCTCCTACGAGCAGTACTTC.

This clone was seen more than once but under ten times. The rearrangement links TRBV6-1 to TRBJ2-7, with D perhaps matching TRBD1 (6 bases). The V gene's germline CDR1 is MNHNS and CDR2 SASEGT. V was trimmed by 9 bases and J by 0 bases, leaving 12 bases between them. The CDR3 consists of 13 residues. This CDR3 is CASQRDNSYEQYF. The CDR3 DNA follows: TGTGCCAGTCAGAGGGACAACTCCTACGAGCAGTACTTC.

The chain carries TRBV5-8 and TRBJ1-4; a weak D match, TRBD1 (6 bases). Trimming cost V 4 bases and J 4 bases, with 17 bases left between them. The CDR3 runs to 16 residues. The germline V gene encodes CDR1 SGHTS and CDR2 YDEGEE. The CDR3 region is CASSLSWGRVNEKLFF. The DNA of the CDR3 is TGTGCCAGCAGCCTGTCGTGGGGGCGGGTTAATGAAAAACTGTTTTTT.

The table lists this clone with a count of one. The V call is TRBV7-2, the J call TRBJ2-7; D perhaps matches TRBD2 (5 bases). CDR1 and CDR2 (germline): SGHTA, FQGNSA. The V gene lost 0 bases and the J gene lost 0 bases, with 15 bases spanning the gap. The CDR3 loop spans 17 amino acids. The CDR3 DNA reads as TGTGCCAGCAGCTTAGCCCCTGGACTGGTTAGCTCCTACGAGCAGTACTTC. Translation gives CASSLAPGLVSSYEQYF. Complete variable domain (other parts from reference TRBV7-2 and TRBJ2-7): GAGVSQSPSNKVTEKGKDVELRCDPISGHTALYWYRQSLGQGLEFLIYFQGNSAPDKSGLPSDRFSAERTGGSVSTLTIQRTQQEDSAVYLCASSLAPGLVSSYEQYFGPGTRLTVT.

The V and J genes are TRBV5-1 and TRBJ1-2, with a weak D call TRBD1 (6 bases). CDR1 and CDR2 (germline): SGHRS, YFSETQ. There are 15 residues in the CDR3. The ends were cut back, 0 bases at V and 5 bases at J, with 14 bases in the middle. CDR3 amino acids: CASSLGGGRDYGYTF. The CDR3 coding sequence is TGCGCCAGCAGCTTGGGAGGGGGACGAGATTATGGCTACACCTTC.